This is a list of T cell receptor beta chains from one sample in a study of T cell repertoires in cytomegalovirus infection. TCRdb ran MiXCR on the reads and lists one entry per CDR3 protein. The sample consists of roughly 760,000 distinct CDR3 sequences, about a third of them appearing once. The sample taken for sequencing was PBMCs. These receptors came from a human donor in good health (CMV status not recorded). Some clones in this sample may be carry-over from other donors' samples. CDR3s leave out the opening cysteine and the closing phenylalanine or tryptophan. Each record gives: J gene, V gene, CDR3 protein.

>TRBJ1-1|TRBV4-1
ASSQGGLLNTEAF
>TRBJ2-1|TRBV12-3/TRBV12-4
ASSFQGRWGEQF
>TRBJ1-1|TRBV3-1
ASSGDPDRVNTEAF
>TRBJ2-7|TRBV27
ASRRGNYEQY
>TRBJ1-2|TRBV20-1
SVSTWTSGENGYT
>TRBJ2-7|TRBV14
ASSTAGTGPHGD
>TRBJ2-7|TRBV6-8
ASSVSGGTAYEQY
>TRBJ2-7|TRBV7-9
ASRPLSGIIHEQY
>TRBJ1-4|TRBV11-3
ASSLVVTWINEKLF
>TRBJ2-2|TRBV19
ASSWAGGGTGELF
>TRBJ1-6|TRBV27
ASTGGTYNSPLH
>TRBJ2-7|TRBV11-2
ASSGDRPYEQY
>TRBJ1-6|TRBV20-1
SAREPRQGIGNSPLH
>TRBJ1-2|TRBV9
ASSTSGQLS
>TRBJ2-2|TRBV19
ASKEGGPTGELF
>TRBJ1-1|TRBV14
ASSEGLGNTEAF
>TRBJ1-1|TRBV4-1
ASSHHPGGSSTEAF
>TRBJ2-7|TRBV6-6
ASSPAGIFHEQY
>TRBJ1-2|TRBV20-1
SARPRGSLLLYGYT
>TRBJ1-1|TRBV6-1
AISDRAGRNTEDF
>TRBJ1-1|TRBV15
ATSIGTGVGYTEAF
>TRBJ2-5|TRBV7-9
ASSSTDSYQETQY
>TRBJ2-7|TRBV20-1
TPTRGLGEQY
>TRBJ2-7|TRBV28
ASSRIEGARYEQY
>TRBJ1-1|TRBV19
ASSFGRGGTEAF
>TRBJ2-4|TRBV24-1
ATSDSASGGDKNIQY
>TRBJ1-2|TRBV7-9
ASSLEAGQAYGYT
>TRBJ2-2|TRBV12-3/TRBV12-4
ASSLSGVGELF
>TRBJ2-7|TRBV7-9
ASSSHPTGKHYEQY
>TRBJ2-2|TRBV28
ASGDRGDTGELF